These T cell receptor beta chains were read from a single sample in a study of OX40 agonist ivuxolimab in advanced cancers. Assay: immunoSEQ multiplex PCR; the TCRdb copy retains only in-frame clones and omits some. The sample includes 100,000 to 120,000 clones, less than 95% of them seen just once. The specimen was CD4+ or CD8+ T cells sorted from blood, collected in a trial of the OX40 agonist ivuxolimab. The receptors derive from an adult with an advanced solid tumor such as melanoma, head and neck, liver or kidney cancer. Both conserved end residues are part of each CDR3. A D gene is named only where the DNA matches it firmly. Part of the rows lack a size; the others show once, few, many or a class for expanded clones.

TGTGCCAGCAGCGTAGACAACTCTGGGGCCAACGTCCTGACTTTC	CASSVDNSGANVLTF	TRBV9	TRBJ2-6	.	.
TGTGCCTGGAGTCGGTTCAGGTCCCAAGAGACCCAGTACTTC	CAWSRFRSQETQYF	TRBV30	TRBJ2-5	.	.
TGTGCCAGCAGCTCTTCCGGGACGGTCTCTGGAAACACCATATATTTT	CASSSSGTVSGNTIYF	TRBV9	TRBJ1-3	.	.
TGTGCCAGCTCCCACCGGGACGGAGCCTACGAGCAGTACTTC	CASSHRDGAYEQYF	TRBV18	TRBJ2-7	.	.
TGCGCCAGCAGCTCGGTCGGAGGCTATGGCTACACCTTC	CASSSVGGYGYTF	TRBV5-1	TRBJ1-2	.	.
TGCGCCAGCAGTCGACCCTTAAGACTAATATTTTATGGCTACACCTTC	CASSRPLRLIFYGYTF	TRBV23-1	TRBJ1-2	.	.
TGTGCCAGCGCTAAGCGGGAGGGGAACACCGGGGAGCTGTTTTTT	CASAKREGNTGELFF	TRBV5-4	TRBJ2-2	.	TRBD2
TGTGCCAGCTCACCAGGGGGCCGAAACACCATATATTTT	CASSPGGRNTIYF	TRBV18	TRBJ1-3	.	.
TGTGCCAGCAGCTTGGTGGGCCTTACCACAGATACGCAGTATTTT	CASSLVGLTTDTQYF	TRBV5-8	TRBJ2-3	.	.
TGTGCCAGCAGCAGCCTAGCGGGAGAGCAGTATTTT	CASSSLAGEQYF	TRBV6-5	TRBJ2-3	.	TRBD2
TGTGCCAGCACCGGACTAGGTCGGAATGAGCAGTTCTTC	CASTGLGRNEQFF	TRBV11-3	TRBJ2-1	.	TRBD2
TGTGCCAGCAGCTTAACCGGGTCGGGGGAAAAACTGTTTTTT	CASSLTGSGEKLFF	TRBV7-8	TRBJ1-4	.	.
TGTGCCAGCAGCTTAGACCGGACTAGCGGAAGCACAGATACGCAGTATTTT	CASSLDRTSGSTDTQYF	TRBV11-3	TRBJ2-3	.	TRBD2
TGTGCCAGTAGTATAGCGGGAGCTGAGACCCAGTACTTC	CASSIAGAETQYF	TRBV19	TRBJ2-5	.	.
TGTGCCAGCAGCGTAGCGTTACAACAGACCCAGTACTTC	CASSVALQQTQYF	TRBV9	TRBJ2-5	.	.
TGTGCTAGTGGTTTCCAATTTGGACTAGCAGTTAATGACGAGCAGTACTTC	CASGFQFGLAVNDEQYF	TRBV12-5	TRBJ2-7	.	TRBD2
TGTGCCAGTAGTATCACCAGGGATCCCTACGAGCAGTACTTC	CASSITRDPYEQYF	TRBV19	TRBJ2-7	.	.
TGTGCCAGCTCCCGTGGAAACGAAGGCAATCAGCCCCAGCATTTT	CASSRGNEGNQPQHF	TRBV6-5	TRBJ1-5	.	.
TGTGCCAGCAGTAGGGACAGCTCTGGAAACACCATATATTTT	CASSRDSSGNTIYF	TRBV6-5	TRBJ1-3	few	TRBD1
TGCGCCAGCAGCTCGACAGGGGAATCCTACGAGCAGTACTTC	CASSSTGESYEQYF	TRBV5-1	TRBJ2-7	.	TRBD1
TGTGCCAGCAGAAACGGACAGGCGAGCTCCTACGAGCAGTACTTC	CASRNGQASSYEQYF	TRBV27	TRBJ2-7	.	TRBD1
TGTGCCTGGAGACCCAGTACTAACTATGGCTACACCTTC	CAWRPSTNYGYTF	TRBV30	TRBJ1-2	once	.
TGTGCCAGCAGCTTAGGGACCATTGGAGCAGGGTTCTTC	CASSLGTIGAGFF	TRBV11-2	TRBJ2-1	.	.
TGCGCCAGCAGCTTACGACAGATTCCGGAGACCCAGTACTTC	CASSLRQIPETQYF	TRBV5-1	TRBJ2-5	.	.
TGTGCCAGCAGACCGGGACAGGGCGTAAATGAGCAGTTCTTC	CASRPGQGVNEQFF	TRBV6-6	TRBJ2-1	.	TRBD1
TGTGCCAGCAGTCCTCTAGGGACAGGGAACGGCTACACCTTC	CASSPLGTGNGYTF	TRBV27	TRBJ1-2	.	TRBD1
TGCGCCAGCAGCTTGGACAGCCCTTACCAAGAGACCCAGTACTTC	CASSLDSPYQETQYF	TRBV5-1	TRBJ2-5	.	.
TGTGCCAGCAGTTTATCTGTTCCCTACGAGCAGTACTTC	CASSLSVPYEQYF	TRBV28	TRBJ2-7	.	.
TGTGCTTCGACGGGGAATAGCAATCAGCCCCAGCATTTT	CASTGNSNQPQHF	TRBV2	TRBJ1-5	.	.
TGTGCCACCAGCAGACTGACCGGTGGTAGCGGAAACATTCAGTACTTC	CATSRLTGGSGNIQYF	TRBV15	TRBJ2-4	.	.
TGTGCCAGCAGCCCCGGGACTTCAGATACGCAGTATTTT	CASSPGTSDTQYF	TRBV11-3	TRBJ2-3	.	.
TGTGCCAGCTCAACCGGGACAGGGCCGCAAGAGACCCAGTACTTC	CASSTGTGPQETQYF	TRBV18	TRBJ2-5	.	TRBD1